The present entry profiles one T cell receptor (beta chain) with its context. CDR3 size: 14 residues. The germline V gene has CDR1 SGHTA and CDR2 FQGNSA. V gave up 1 base and J gave up 5 bases, with 10 bases separating them. MiXCR, applied by TCRdb to the RT-PCR reads, yields one record per CDR3 protein. This table holds 550,000 to 750,000 distinct CDR3 sequences, 12% to 15% found once. The specimen was memory CD4+ T cells from blood. This clonotype was sampled from a female donor in good health, serving as a healthy control. The chain links TRBV7-2 to TRBJ2-3, with D perhaps matching TRBD2 (5 bases). CDR3 DNA: TGTGCCAGCAGCTTAGGGGAGTGGGGAGATACGCAGTATTTT. This gives the protein CASSLGEWGDTQYF.